This T cell receptor (beta chain) originates from a study of blood T cells in healthy people across ages. V was pared by 2 bases and J by 1 base, with 8 bases between. CDR1 is SGHNT and CDR2 is YENEEA in the germline V gene. The CDR3 sequence is 14 residues long. A second PCR, run for about 6 to 11 cycles, used a sample-barcoded 5' primer plus a J-beta primer mix. Each CDR3 protein gets one entry after TCRdb re-called the 5' RACE reads with MiXCR. The sample records about 780,000 distinct CDR3 sequences, about half being singletons. Concerning this clonotype itself: The antigen remains unidentified.

Overall study findings and caveats: In these data, TCR beta diversity tracked strongly with naive T cell percentage.

This rearrangement joins TRBV11-3 to TRBJ2-5; D is unresolved. Sequencing was done on a sample of blood. The source of this sequence is a man older than 75 in good health. The CDR3 is CASSLKSVQETQYF. CDR3 in DNA: TGTGCCAGCAGCTTAAAGAGCGTCCAAGAGACCCAGTACTTC.